The clone carrying this T cell receptor (beta chain) was detected a few times. Its target is unknown. V shed 4 bases and J 4 bases; nucleotides not matched to a gene: 5. This CDR3 region has 14 residues. TCRdb analysed the RT-PCR reads with MiXCR anew, one entry per CDR3 protein. Of 300,000 to 350,000 distinct CDR3 sequences listed, just over 20% were seen once; the top ten hold about 10%. The sample is drawn from a study of response to subunit inactivated influenza vaccine. General study results and limits: After each seasonal influenza vaccination, few new T cells are recruited, the authors suggested.

The receptor comes from a man aged 50-75 years who received an inactivated influenza vaccine. The chain joins TRBV12-3 or TRBV12-4 to TRBJ1-2; 8 bases line up with TRBD1. Sequencing was performed on PBMCs from blood, taken less than 22 months after vaccination. This chain's CDR3 is CASSSTGALYGYTF. CDR3 nucleotide sequence: TGTGCCAGCAGTTCGACAGGGGCCCTCTATGGCTACACCTTC.